A selection of T cell receptor beta chains follows, all from one sample in a study of CD8 T cells in ankylosing spondylitis. Each CDR3 protein is one row after TCRdb ran MiXCR on the 5' RACE reads. The repertoire consists of about 350,000 distinct CDR3 sequences, with 20% to 25% occurring once and the leading ten covering over 10%. Sequences were obtained from blood, either unsorted or a sorted T cell fraction (not recorded which). The receptors were sampled from a male donor with ankylosing spondylitis or in good health (not recorded which). Both conserved end residues are part of each CDR3. The D gene is left open where the match is weak. For some rows the clone size is stated as once, few or many, or as a class when expanded; others skip it.

D	V	J	size	DNA	CDR3
TRBD2	TRBV12-3/TRBV12-4	TRBJ2-2	-	TGTGCCAGCTCCCCCAGTGGCGTAGCGGGGGCCGGGGAGCTGTTTTTT	CASSPSGVAGAGELFF
-	TRBV29-1	TRBJ1-1	few	TGCAGCGCCCGGCCTACCCGGTTGGAAGCTTTCTTT	CSARPTRLEAFF
-	TRBV12-3/TRBV12-4	TRBJ2-7	few	TGTGCCAGCAGTCCTAGCTGGCCCTACGAGCAGTACTTC	CASSPSWPYEQYF
-	TRBV7-6	TRBJ2-6	-	TGTGCCAGCAGCTTAGCGGCCCAGGGATCCCACTTGGCGGGGGCCAACGTCCTGACTTTC	CASSLAAQGSHLAGANVLTF
-	TRBV9	TRBJ1-2	-	TGTGCCAGCAGCGTAGGAACCCCAGACTATGGCTACACCTTC	CASSVGTPDYGYTF
-	TRBV12-3/TRBV12-4	TRBJ2-1	-	TGTGCCAGCAGTTTAGGGGACTCACCGTTCTTC	CASSLGDSPFF
-	TRBV6-1	TRBJ1-1	few	TGTGCCAGCAGAATCTCCCGGGACGGCACTGAAGCTTTCTTT	CASRISRDGTEAFF
TRBD2	TRBV20-1	TRBJ2-1	-	TGCAGTGCTAGAGTTACAGCGGGGGGGTCAAATGAGCAGTTCTTC	CSARVTAGGSNEQFF
-	TRBV29-1	TRBJ1-1	-	TGCAGCGTAAACGGAGGGGCGAACACTGAAGCTTTCTTT	CSVNGGANTEAFF
TRBD1	TRBV18	TRBJ2-1	-	TGTGCCAGCTCGTCACAGGGGGCCGGCAATGAGCAGTTCTTC	CASSSQGAGNEQFF
TRBD2	TRBV30	TRBJ2-1	-	TGTGCCTGGAGTGTAATAGCGGGGGCTTTCAATGAGCAGTTCTTC	CAWSVIAGAFNEQFF
-	TRBV6-1	TRBJ2-7	few	TGTGCCAGCAGTGAAGCGGGGACAACCTACGAGCAGTACTTC	CASSEAGTTYEQYF
TRBD2	TRBV5-1	TRBJ2-7	few	TGCGCCAGCAGCTTGGATAGACTAGCGGGGGGCTACGAGCAGTACTTC	CASSLDRLAGGYEQYF
-	TRBV27	TRBJ2-7	few	TGTGCCAGCACACTACAGGGCTACGAGCAGTACTTC	CASTLQGYEQYF
-	TRBV5-1	TRBJ2-7	-	TGCGCCAGCAGCTTGGCCTTGGAGAGGTCCTACGAGCAGTACTTC	CASSLALERSYEQYF
TRBD2	TRBV12-3/TRBV12-4	TRBJ2-7	many	TGTGCCAGCAGTGATAGCGGGGGGTTCTACGAGCAGTACTTC	CASSDSGGFYEQYF
TRBD2	TRBV7-6	TRBJ2-1	-	TGTGCCAGCAGCATGACCCTTCCTAGCGGGGGGGCCAATGAGCAGTTCTTC	CASSMTLPSGGANEQFF
-	TRBV7-9	TRBJ2-7	-	TGTGCCAGCAGCTTAGGCGTGTTCGAGCAGTACTTC	CASSLGVFEQYF
-	TRBV29-1	TRBJ2-6	few	TGCAGCGTTGGGGCCGGGGCCAACGTCCTGACTTTC	CSVGAGANVLTF
TRBD1	TRBV7-8	TRBJ2-1	-	TGTGCCAGCAGCGTAGGGACAGGGCGGGTTGAGCAGTTCTTC	CASSVGTGRVEQFF
TRBD2	TRBV5-1	TRBJ2-1	many	TGCGCCAGCAGCTTGGTCTCGGGAGGCGATGAGCAGTTCTTC	CASSLVSGGDEQFF
-	TRBV10-3	TRBJ2-3	many	TGTGCCATCAGTGAGTCTGCAACTAGCACAGATACGCAGTATTTT	CAISESATSTDTQYF
-	TRBV28	TRBJ2-7	few	TGTGCCAGCAGTTTATTCCCGGGACCCCCGGCCAACGAGCAGTACTTC	CASSLFPGPPANEQYF
TRBD2	TRBV5-1	TRBJ2-3	-	TGCGCCAGCAGCGGAAGGACTAGCGGGGACCCAGATACGCAGTATTTT	CASSGRTSGDPDTQYF
TRBD2	TRBV29-1	TRBJ2-5	few	TGCAGCCCGAAGGGGGGACTAGCGGAAGAGACCCAGTACTTC	CSPKGGLAEETQYF
-	TRBV9	TRBJ1-4	few	TGTGCCAGCAGCGTAGGCGCAGGGAATAATGAAAAACTGTTTTTT	CASSVGAGNNEKLFF
-	TRBV6-5	TRBJ2-7	-	TGTGCCAGCAGTTACGGGGCCGACGGGCAACAGTACTTC	CASSYGADGQQYF
-	TRBV11-2	TRBJ1-2	-	TGTGCCAGCAGCTTAGACAGAGACCTTGATACTAACTATGGCTACACCTTC	CASSLDRDLDTNYGYTF
TRBD1	TRBV11-2	TRBJ2-5	-	TGTGCCAGCAGCTACCCAGAGACAGGGGGCGGGGAGACCCAGTACTTC	CASSYPETGGGETQYF
TRBD1	TRBV5-6	TRBJ1-1	-	TGTGCCAGCAGCTTGGGCCGCGTAGGGGGCTTCACTGAAGCTTTCTTT	CASSLGRVGGFTEAFF
-	TRBV30	TRBJ2-1	-	TGTGCCTGGAGTGTGGTGGGCTTAGGTGAGCAGTTCTTC	CAWSVVGLGEQFF
-	TRBV12-3/TRBV12-4	TRBJ1-1	-	TGTGCCAGCAGCATCTCGCTAGGGTCAGCTGAAGCTTTCTTT	CASSISLGSAEAFF
-	TRBV15	TRBJ2-7	few	TGTGCCACCAGCAGAGATAGGGGGGCTTCCTACGAGCAGTACTTC	CATSRDRGASYEQYF